What follows is one TCR beta chain and its context. Patients at the Seattle site were enrolled during active infection and followed longitudinally. Authors' processing steps: Amplification from reference gene primers served as the basis for estimated nucleated cell counts. TCRdb's copy holds only in-frame clones and misses some; the assay was immunoSEQ multiplex PCR. The DNA was the basis for D and trimming; V, J and clone size are from that table. The repertoire consists of about 440,000 clones, with around 88% occurring once and the leading ten covering roughly 12%. This sample was taken from a study of blood T cell repertoires in COVID-19. Study-level information: The United States, Italy and Spain provided the acute and convalescent COVID-19 samples. The analysed material was cDNA or gDNA that came from T cells, B-cell-depleted T cells, or PBMCs.

Input material: peripheral blood. The clonotype comes from a woman in her forties or fifties with COVID-19, enrolled during active disease.

The CDR3 loop is CASSQPLAYEQYF. Written as DNA, the CDR3 is TGTGCCAGCAGCCAACCACTAGCCTACGAGCAGTACTTC. This rearrangement joins TRBV7-4 to TRBJ2-7; TRBD2 might be the D (5 bases). The V and J ends lost 5 bases and 2 bases respectively, with 10 bases between them. Looked up from germline, CDR1 is SGHVT and CDR2 is SQSDAQ. The CDR3 spans 13 residues.